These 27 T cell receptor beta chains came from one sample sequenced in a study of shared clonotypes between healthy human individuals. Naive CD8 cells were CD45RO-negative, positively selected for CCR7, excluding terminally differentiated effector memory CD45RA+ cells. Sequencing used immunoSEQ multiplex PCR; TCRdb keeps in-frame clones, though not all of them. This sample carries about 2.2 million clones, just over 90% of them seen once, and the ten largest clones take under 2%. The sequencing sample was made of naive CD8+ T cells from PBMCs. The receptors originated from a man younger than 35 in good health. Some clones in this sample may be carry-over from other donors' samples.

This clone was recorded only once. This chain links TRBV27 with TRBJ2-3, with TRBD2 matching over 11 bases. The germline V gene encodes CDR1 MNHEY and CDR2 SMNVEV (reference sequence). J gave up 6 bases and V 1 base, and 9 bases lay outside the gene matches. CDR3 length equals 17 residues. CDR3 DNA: TGTGCCAGCAGTTTATTGGGTACTAGCGGGGGAGCGGATACGCAGTATTTT. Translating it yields CASSLLGTSGGADTQYF.

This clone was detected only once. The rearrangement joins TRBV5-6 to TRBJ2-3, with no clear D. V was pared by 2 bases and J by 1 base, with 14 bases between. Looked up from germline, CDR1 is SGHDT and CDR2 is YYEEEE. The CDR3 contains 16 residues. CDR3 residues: CASSFVVNGGTDTQYF. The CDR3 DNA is TGTGCCAGCAGCTTCGTTGTGAATGGTGGCACAGATACGCAGTATTTT.

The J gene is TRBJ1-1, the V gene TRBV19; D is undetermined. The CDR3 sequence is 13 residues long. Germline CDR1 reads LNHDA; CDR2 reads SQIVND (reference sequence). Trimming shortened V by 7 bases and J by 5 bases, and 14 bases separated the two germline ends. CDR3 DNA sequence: TGTGCCAGTACCTCCGTCCCTGGGACTGAAGCTTTCTTT. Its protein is CASTSVPGTEAFF.

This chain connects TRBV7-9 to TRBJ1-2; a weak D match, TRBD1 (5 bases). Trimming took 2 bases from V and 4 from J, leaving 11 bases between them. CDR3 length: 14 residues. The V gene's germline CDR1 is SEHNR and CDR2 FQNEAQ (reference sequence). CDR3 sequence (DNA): TGTGCCAGCAGCTTAAAAGGGGAACCCTATGGCTACACCTTC. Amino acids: CASSLKGEPYGYTF.

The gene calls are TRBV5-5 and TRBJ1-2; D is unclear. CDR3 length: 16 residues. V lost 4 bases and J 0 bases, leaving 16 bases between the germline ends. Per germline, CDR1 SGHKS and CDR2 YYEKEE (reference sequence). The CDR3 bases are TGTGCCAGCAGCCTTCCCCAGACCAATACTAACTATGGCTACACCTTC. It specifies CASSLPQTNTNYGYTF.

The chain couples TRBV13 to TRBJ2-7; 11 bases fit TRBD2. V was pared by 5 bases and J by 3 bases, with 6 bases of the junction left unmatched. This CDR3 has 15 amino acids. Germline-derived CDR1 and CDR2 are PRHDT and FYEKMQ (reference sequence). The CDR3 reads CASSQRGLADYEQYF. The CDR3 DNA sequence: TGTGCCAGCAGCCAAAGGGGACTAGCGGACTACGAGCAGTACTTC.

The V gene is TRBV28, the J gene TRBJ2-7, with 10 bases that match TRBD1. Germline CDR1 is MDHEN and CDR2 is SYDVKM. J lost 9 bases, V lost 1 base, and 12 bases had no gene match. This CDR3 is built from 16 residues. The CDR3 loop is CASSLLYGGTGAMQYF. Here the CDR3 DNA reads TGTGCCAGCAGTTTATTATACGGCGGGACAGGGGCGATGCAGTACTTC.

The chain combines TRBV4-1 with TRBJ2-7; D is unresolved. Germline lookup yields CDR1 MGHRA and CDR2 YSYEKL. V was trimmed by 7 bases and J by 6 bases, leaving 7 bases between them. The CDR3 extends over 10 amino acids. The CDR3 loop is CASKGLEQYF. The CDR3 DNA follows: TGCGCCAGCAAAGGTCTCGAGCAGTACTTC.

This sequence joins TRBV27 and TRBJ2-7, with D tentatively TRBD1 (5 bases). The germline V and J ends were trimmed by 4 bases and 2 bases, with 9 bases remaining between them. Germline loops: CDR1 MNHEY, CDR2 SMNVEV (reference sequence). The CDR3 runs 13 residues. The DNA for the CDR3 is TGTGCCAGCAGTTGGTCAGGGACCTACGAGCAGTACTTC. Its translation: CASSWSGTYEQYF.

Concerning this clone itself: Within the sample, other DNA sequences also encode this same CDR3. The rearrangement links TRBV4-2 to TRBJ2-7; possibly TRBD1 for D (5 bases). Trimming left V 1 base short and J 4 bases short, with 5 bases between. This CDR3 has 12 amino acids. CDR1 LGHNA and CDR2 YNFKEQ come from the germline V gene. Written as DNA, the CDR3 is TGTGCCAGCAGCCAAGCAGGGTACGAGCAGTACTTC. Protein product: CASSQAGYEQYF.

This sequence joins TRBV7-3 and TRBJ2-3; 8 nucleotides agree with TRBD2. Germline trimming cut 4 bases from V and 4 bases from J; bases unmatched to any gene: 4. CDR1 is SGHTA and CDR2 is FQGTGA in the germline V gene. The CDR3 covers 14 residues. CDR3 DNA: TGTGCCAGCAGCTCGGGACTAGATCCAGATACGCAGTATTTT. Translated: CASSSGLDPDTQYF.

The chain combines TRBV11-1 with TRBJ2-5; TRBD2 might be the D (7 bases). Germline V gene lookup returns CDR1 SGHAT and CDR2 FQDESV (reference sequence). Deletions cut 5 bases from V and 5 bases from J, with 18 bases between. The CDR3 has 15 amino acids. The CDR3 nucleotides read TGTGCCAGCAGCCCAGGAGGGGGGGCTCTCGAGACCCAGTACTTC. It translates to CASSPGGGALETQYF.

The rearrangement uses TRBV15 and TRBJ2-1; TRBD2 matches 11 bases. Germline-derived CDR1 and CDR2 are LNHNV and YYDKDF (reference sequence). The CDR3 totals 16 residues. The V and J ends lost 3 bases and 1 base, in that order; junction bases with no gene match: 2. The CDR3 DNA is TGTGCCACCAGCAGCTCTAGCGGGAGGTCCTACAATGAGCAGTTCTTC. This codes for CATSSSSGRSYNEQFF. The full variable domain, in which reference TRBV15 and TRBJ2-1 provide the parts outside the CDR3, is DAMVIQNPRYQVTQFGKPVTLSCSQTLNHNVMYWYQQKSSQAPKLLFHYYDKDFNNEADTPDNFQSRRPNTSFCFLDIRSPGLGDTAMYLCATSSSSGRSYNEQFFGPGTRLTVL.

CDR3 nucleotides: TGTGCCAGCAGTGGCAACACTGAAGCTTTCTTT. It encodes CASSGNTEAFF. This sequence joins TRBV25-1 and TRBJ1-1; D is uncertain. Trimming removed 4 bases from V and 2 bases from J, with 2 bases in between. This CDR3 is 11 amino acids long. Germline CDR1 reads MGHDK; CDR2 reads SYGVNS. The full variable domain, in which reference TRBV25-1 and TRBJ1-1 provide the parts outside the CDR3, is EADIYQTPRYLVIGTGKKITLECSQTMGHDKMYWYQQDPGMELHLIHYSYGVNSTEKGDLSSESTVSRIRTEHFPLTLESARPSHTSQYLCASSGNTEAFFGQGTRLTVV.

CDR3 sequence reads: CASIPRGNYGYTF. The CDR3 bases are TGTGCCAGCATCCCTAGGGGGAACTATGGCTACACCTTC. The chain couples TRBV13 to TRBJ1-2; possibly TRBD1 for D (6 bases). There are 13 residues in the CDR3. V lost 7 bases and J 2 bases, leaving 11 bases between the germline ends. Germline CDR1 is PRHDT and CDR2 is FYEKMQ (reference sequence).

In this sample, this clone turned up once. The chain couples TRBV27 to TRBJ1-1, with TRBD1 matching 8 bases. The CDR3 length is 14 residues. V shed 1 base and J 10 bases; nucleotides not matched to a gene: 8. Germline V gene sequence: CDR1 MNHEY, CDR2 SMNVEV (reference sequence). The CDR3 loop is CASSLLAGGGGAFF. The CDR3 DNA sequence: TGTGCCAGCAGTTTATTGGCAGGGGGCGGAGGAGCTTTCTTT.

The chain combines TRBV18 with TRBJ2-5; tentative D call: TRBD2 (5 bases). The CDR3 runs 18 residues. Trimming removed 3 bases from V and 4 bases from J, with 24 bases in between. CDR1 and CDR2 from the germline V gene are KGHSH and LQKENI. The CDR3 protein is CASSPDLRATSLPETQYF. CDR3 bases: TGTGCCAGCTCACCGGACTTGCGGGCGACATCCCTCCCAGAGACCCAGTACTTC.

CDR3 DNA sequence: TGTGCCAGCAGCCCGAGCGCCACTGAAGCTTTCTTT. This codes for CASSPSATEAFF. J is TRBJ1-1 and V is TRBV7-8; the D is unclear. Between the trimmed V and J ends, which lost 5 bases and 4 bases, there was a span of 8 bases. Germline CDR1 SGHVS, CDR2 FQNEAQ. The CDR3 runs 12 residues. Drawing the rest from reference TRBV7-8 and TRBJ1-1, the complete variable domain is GAGVSQSPRYKVAKRGQDVALRCDPISGHVSLFWYQQALGQGPEFLTYFQNEAQLDKSGLPSDRFFAERPEGSVSTLKIQRTQQEDSAVYLCASSPSATEAFFGQGTRLTVV.

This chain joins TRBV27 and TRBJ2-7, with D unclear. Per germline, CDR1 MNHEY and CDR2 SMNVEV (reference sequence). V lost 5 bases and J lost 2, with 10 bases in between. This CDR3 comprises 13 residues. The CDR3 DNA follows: TGTGCCAGCAGTCCTGACTGGACCTACGAGCAGTACTTC. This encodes CASSPDWTYEQYF.

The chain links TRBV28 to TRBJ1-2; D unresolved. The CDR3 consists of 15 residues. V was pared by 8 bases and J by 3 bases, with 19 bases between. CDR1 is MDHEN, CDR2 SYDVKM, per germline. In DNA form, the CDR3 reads TGTGCCAGCCGACTTGGCAGGCCTCTCGACTATGGCTACACCTTC. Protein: CASRLGRPLDYGYTF.

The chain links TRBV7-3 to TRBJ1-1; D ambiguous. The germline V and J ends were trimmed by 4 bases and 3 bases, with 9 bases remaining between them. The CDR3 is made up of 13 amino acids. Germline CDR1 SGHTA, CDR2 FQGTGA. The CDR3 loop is CASSYTPDTEAFF. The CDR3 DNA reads TGTGCCAGCAGCTATACACCCGACACTGAAGCTTTCTTT.

The CDR3 DNA is TGTGCCAGCAGCCCACGGGACAGGGGCTTCCAAGAGACCCAGTACTTC. Translating it yields CASSPRDRGFQETQYF. The rearrangement uses TRBV9 and TRBJ2-5, with TRBD1 matching over 10 bases. This CDR3 spans 16 amino acids. The germline gives CDR1 SGDLS, CDR2 YYNGEE. The ends lost 4 bases at V and 1 base at J; junction bases unmatched: 7.

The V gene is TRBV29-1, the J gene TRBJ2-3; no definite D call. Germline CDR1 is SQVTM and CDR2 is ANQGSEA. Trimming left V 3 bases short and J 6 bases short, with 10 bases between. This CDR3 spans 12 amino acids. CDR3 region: CSVDLDRDTQYF. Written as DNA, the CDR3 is TGCAGCGTTGATTTGGATAGGGATACGCAGTATTTT.

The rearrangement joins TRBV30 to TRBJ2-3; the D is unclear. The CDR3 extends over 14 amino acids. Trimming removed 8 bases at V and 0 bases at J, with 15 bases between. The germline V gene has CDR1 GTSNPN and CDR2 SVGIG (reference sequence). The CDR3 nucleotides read TGTGCCGGCACATCTCGGCCCAGCACAGATACGCAGTATTTT. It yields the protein CAGTSRPSTDTQYF.

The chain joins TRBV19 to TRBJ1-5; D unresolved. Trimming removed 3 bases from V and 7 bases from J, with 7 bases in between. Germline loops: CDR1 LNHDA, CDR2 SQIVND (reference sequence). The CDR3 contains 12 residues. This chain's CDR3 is CASSMGRQPQHF. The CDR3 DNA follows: TGTGCCAGTAGTATGGGCAGACAGCCCCAGCATTTT.

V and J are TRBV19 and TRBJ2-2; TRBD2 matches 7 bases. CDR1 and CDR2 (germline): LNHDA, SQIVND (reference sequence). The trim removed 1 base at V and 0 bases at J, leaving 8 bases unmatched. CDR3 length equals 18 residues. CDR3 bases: TGTGCCAGTAGTATAGTCGATCTAGCGGAAGCGAACACCGGGGAGCTGTTTTTT. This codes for CASSIVDLAEANTGELFF.

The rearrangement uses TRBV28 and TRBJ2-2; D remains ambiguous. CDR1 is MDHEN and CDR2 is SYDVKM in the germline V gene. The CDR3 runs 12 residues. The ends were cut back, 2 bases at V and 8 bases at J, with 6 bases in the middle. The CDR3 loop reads CASSLPSGELFF. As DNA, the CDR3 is TGTGCCAGCAGTTTACCATCGGGGGAGCTGTTTTTT.